Listed here are 30 T cell receptor beta chains from one sample, sequenced in a study of post-analysis software for immune sequencing data. Findings and caveats of the study: There were five TRBV segments more frequent in patients than controls, and TRBV5-6, TRBV5-1 and TRBV20-1 were among them.

Carried by the TCR beta cDNA libraries were unique molecular identifiers. TCRdb redid the calling of the PCR reads with MiXCR, one entry per CDR3 protein. The sample yields about 810,000 distinct CDR3 sequences, under 70% seen once. Their cognate antigens are unknown. Sequences were obtained from blood. These receptors all come from a girl between 5 and 17 years old with multiple sclerosis.

This rearrangement joins TRBV7-3 to TRBJ2-1, with D maybe TRBD2 (6 bases). Germline values: CDR1 SGHTA, CDR2 FQGTGA. Trimming left V 0 bases short and J 3 bases short, with 15 bases between. This CDR3 has 17 amino acids. The CDR3 here is CASSLTFIADGYNEQFF. The CDR3 DNA follows: TGTGCCAGCAGCTTAACGTTTATAGCGGACGGCTACAATGAGCAGTTCTTC. The whole variable domain, filled in from reference TRBV7-3 and TRBJ2-1, reads GAGVSQTPSNKVTEKGKYVELRCDPISGHTALYWYRQSLGQGPEFLIYFQGTGAADDSGLPNDRFFAVRPEGSVSTLKIQRTERGDSAVYLCASSLTFIADGYNEQFFGPGTRLTVL.

CDR3 in amino acids: CSVSTLGGAGETQYF. CDR3 DNA: TGCAGCGTATCGACCCTCGGAGGGGCCGGAGAGACCCAGTACTTC. V is TRBV29-1 and J is TRBJ2-5; D may be TRBD2 (6 bases). CDR1 and CDR2 from the germline V gene are SQVTM and ANQGSEA. V shed 6 bases and J shed 4 bases, with 21 bases lying between them. The CDR3 consists of 15 residues.

The V and J genes are TRBV7-9 and TRBJ2-5, with D uncertain. The CDR3 totals 16 residues. The V gene's germline CDR1 is SEHNR and CDR2 FQNEAQ (reference sequence). Trimming shortened V by 2 bases and J by 0 bases, and 13 bases separated the two germline ends. The CDR3 nucleotides read TGTGCCAGCAGCTTACGAGAGCCAATGTACCAAGAGACCCAGTACTTC. Protein sequence: CASSLREPMYQETQYF. The full variable domain, with the rest looked up from reference TRBV7-9 and TRBJ2-5, is DTGVSQNPRHKITKRGQNVTFRCDPISEHNRLYWYRQTLGQGPEFLTYFQNEAQLEKSRLLSDRFSAERPKGSFSTLEIQRTEQGDSAMYLCASSLREPMYQETQYFGPGTRLLVL.

This clonotype was seen only a few times. The V gene is TRBV6-5, the J gene TRBJ2-3; D remains ambiguous. The CDR3 sequence is 14 residues long. In germline, CDR1 is MNHEY, CDR2 SVGAGI. V lost 10 bases to trimming and J lost 0 bases, with 14 bases between them. CDR3 protein: CATQTTVSTDTQYF. The CDR3 nucleotides are TGTGCCACCCAGACGACGGTTAGCACAGATACGCAGTATTTT.

This clonotype has just a few counts. The junction departs from the called germline gene at one end, perhaps through a read error. This chain joins TRBV7-8 and TRBJ2-7; 9 bases fit TRBD2. CDR3 size: 16 residues. CDR1 is SGHVS and CDR2 is FQNEAQ in the germline V gene. CDR3 residues: CVSSLAGGGASYEQYF. The CDR3, as DNA: TGTGTCAGCAGCTTAGCGGGCGGGGGGGCCTCCTACGAGCAGTACTTC.

This chain's CDR3 is CASSFDRFPLSTDTQYF. DNA of the CDR3: TGCGCCAGCAGCTTTGATCGGTTCCCCCTTAGCACAGATACGCAGTATTTT. This chain links TRBV5-1 with TRBJ2-3; D is undetermined. CDR3 length: 17 amino acids. Deletions cut 2 bases from V and 0 bases from J, with 16 bases between. Germline loops: CDR1 SGHRS, CDR2 YFSETQ.

The chain employs TRBV28 and TRBJ1-2, with no clear D. Deletions cut 5 bases from V and 12 bases from J, with 16 bases between. CDR1 and CDR2 from the germline V gene are MDHEN and SYDVKM. This CDR3 comprises 12 residues. CDR3 bases: TGTGCCAGCAGTGCCGTCGACGGGTATAACACCTTC. This encodes CASSAVDGYNTF.

V gene TRBV29-1 combines with J gene TRBJ1-2; maybe TRBD1 (5 bases). From germline, CDR1 is SQVTM and CDR2 ANQGSEA. V was shortened by 6 bases and J by 2 bases, with 10 bases between the two germline ends. The CDR3 is 12 amino acids. The CDR3, as DNA: TGCAGCGTCCCCCAGGGAAACTATGGCTACACCTTC. Encoded protein: CSVPQGNYGYTF.

The rearrangement uses TRBV7-2 and TRBJ2-3, with 7 bases aligning to TRBD1. V trimming: 3 bases; J trimming: 4 bases; junction bases outside the gene matches: 1. Germline V gene sequence: CDR1 SGHTA, CDR2 FQGNSA. This CDR3 spans 13 amino acids. CDR3 in amino acids: CASSLDRSDTQYF. The CDR3 nucleotides read TGTGCCAGCAGCTTGGACAGGTCAGATACGCAGTATTTT.

The chain carries TRBV7-9 and TRBJ2-2; 7 nucleotides agree with TRBD1. Germline-derived CDR1 and CDR2 are SEHNR and FQNEAQ (reference sequence). The CDR3 sequence is 18 residues long. V was pared by 5 bases and J by 0 bases, with 12 bases of the junction left unmatched. In DNA, the CDR3 is TGTGCCAGCAGCGAGGGGGCACAGGGGTACGCGAACACCGGGGAGCTGTTTTTT. This encodes CASSEGAQGYANTGELFF.

J is TRBJ2-3 and V is TRBV6-6; the match to TRBD1 covers 8 bases. This CDR3 spans 12 amino acids. Germline V gives CDR1 MNHNY, CDR2 SVGAGI (reference sequence). V dropped 11 bases and J dropped 6; count of bases not matched to a gene: 7. CDR3 coding DNA: TGTGCCGCCAACAGGGGGAAGGATACGCAGTATTTT. Translation: CAANRGKDTQYF.

The V gene is TRBV9, the J gene TRBJ2-1; 7 bases agree with TRBD2. The CDR3 contains 17 residues. Losses at the gene ends were 0 bases for V and 1 base for J; bases not matched to a gene: 7. Germline CDR1 and CDR2: SGDLS and YYNGEE. In DNA, the CDR3 is TGTGCCAGCAGCGTAGCTACCGGGCGGGGGTCCTACAATGAGCAGTTCTTC. Its protein product is CASSVATGRGSYNEQFF.

The chain carries TRBV5-1 and TRBJ2-5; 14 bases are a match to TRBD2. The CDR3 runs to 18 residues. V lost 3 bases, J lost 5 bases, and 12 bases stayed unmatched. The germline gives CDR1 SGHRS, CDR2 YFSETQ. CDR3 in amino acids: CASSSGLAGGPRGETQYF. The CDR3 bases are TGCGCCAGCAGCTCCGGACTAGCGGGAGGTCCCAGGGGGGAGACCCAGTACTTC.

The genes are TRBV9 and TRBJ1-1; 7 bases match TRBD1. The germline gives CDR1 SGDLS, CDR2 YYNGEE. The trim removed 0 bases at V and 7 bases at J, leaving 9 bases unmatched. The CDR3 runs 15 residues. The CDR3 nucleotides are TGTGCCAGCAGCGTAGAAGGGGGCCGGACCGATGAAGCTTTCTTT. Translation: CASSVEGGRTDEAFF. The full variable domain, its missing parts supplied by reference TRBV9 and TRBJ1-1, is DSGVTQTPKHLITATGQRVTLRCSPRSGDLSVYWYQQSLDQGLQFLIQYYNGEERAKGNILERFSAQQFPDLHSELNLSSLELGDSALYFCASSVEGGRTDEAFFGQGTRLTVV.

The rearrangement links TRBV7-3 to TRBJ2-3, with D perhaps matching TRBD2 (6 bases). CDR3 length equals 13 residues. Trimming pared 5 bases from V and 4 bases from J, leaving 10 bases between. CDR1 is SGHTA and CDR2 is FQGTGA in the germline V gene. The CDR3 DNA reads TGTGCCAGCAGCACCCGACTAGCAGATACGCAGTATTTT. It is translated as CASSTRLADTQYF.

Many counts were recorded for this clonotype. V usage is TRBV20-1 and J usage is TRBJ2-1; D is unresolved. Trimming took off 0 bases at V and 3 bases at J, with 12 bases between the two ends. The CDR3 is made up of 15 amino acids. The germline V gene has CDR1 DFQATT and CDR2 SNEGSKA (reference sequence). The CDR3 sequence is CSARDPSVDYNEQFF. The CDR3 nucleotides are TGCAGTGCTAGAGATCCCTCGGTGGACTACAATGAGCAGTTCTTC.

This clonotype showed up just a few times. The genes are TRBV29-1 and TRBJ2-1; 9 bases line up with TRBD2. The CDR3 is 14 amino acids. Germline V gene sequence: CDR1 SQVTM, CDR2 ANQGSEA. The junction had 10 bases not matched to a gene; V was cut back by 4 bases and J by 9 bases. CDR3 DNA: TGCAGCGTTGGGTATGTACTAGCGGGCAGTGAGCAGTTCTTC. It encodes CSVGYVLAGSEQFF.

V gene TRBV10-3 combines with J gene TRBJ2-3, with D uncertain. The V end was cut by 0 bases, the J end by 7 bases, with 5 bases between. The CDR3 is 12 residues long. Germline-derived CDR1 and CDR2 are ENHRY and SYGVKD. The CDR3 reads CAISESRNTQYF. Written as DNA, the CDR3 is TGTGCCATCAGTGAGTCGAGGAATACGCAGTATTTT.

This clonotype was counted between two and nine times. CDR3 sequence: CASSLLVGALYEQFF. Written as DNA, the CDR3 is TGTGCCAGCAGCTTACTCGTGGGAGCTCTCTATGAGCAGTTCTTC. V and J are TRBV7-2 and TRBJ2-1; D perhaps matches TRBD2 (5 bases). V was trimmed by 2 bases and J by 8 bases, leaving 16 bases between them. The CDR3 consists of 15 residues. CDR1 is SGHTA and CDR2 is FQGNSA in the germline V gene.

Regarding this clonotype: The CDR3 ends on some other residue instead of the conserved phenylalanine or tryptophan, so this is likely a read error. This chain uses TRBV6-5 with TRBJ2-1; the match to TRBD2 covers 9 bases. CDR1 is MNHEY and CDR2 is SVGAGI in the germline V gene. V lost 0 bases, J lost 7 bases, and 13 bases stayed unmatched. The CDR3 consists of 18 residues. CDR3 in amino acids: CASSYSIGLRGGPNEQFC. CDR3 sequence (DNA): TGTGCCAGCAGTTACTCGATAGGTTTGCGGGGGGGCCCAAATGAGCAGTTCTGC.

This clonotype was seen only a few times. This chain joins TRBV7-3 and TRBJ1-6, with TRBD1 as a possible D gene (5 bases). Germline V gives CDR1 SGHTA, CDR2 FQGTGA. The CDR3 length is 16 residues. Deletions cut 2 bases from V and 7 bases from J, with 15 bases between. The CDR3 DNA reads as TGTGCCAGCAGCTTAGGGGGACCGGGTCGGAATTCACCCCTCCACTTT. This encodes CASSLGGPGRNSPLHF.

The chain links TRBV3-1 to TRBJ2-5, with 7 bases fitting TRBD1. The DNA end is a closer match to TRBJ2-7, so the J assignment may be wrong. Germline V lookup: CDR1 LGHDT, CDR2 YNNKEL (reference sequence). This CDR3 contains 16 residues. The CDR3 region is CASKTLFQGVSYEQYF. The CDR3, as DNA: TGTGCCAGCAAGACATTATTTCAGGGGGTGTCCTACGAGCAGTACTTC.

V is TRBV20-1 and J is TRBJ2-7; D tentatively fits TRBD1 or TRBD2 (6 bases each). Looked up from germline, CDR1 is DFQATT and CDR2 is SNEGSKA (reference sequence). CDR3 length equals 11 residues. In DNA form, the CDR3 reads TGCAGCTGGGGGCGGGGATACGAGCAGTACTTC. The encoded protein is CSWGRGYEQYF.

This clonotype showed up just a few times. The chain uses TRBV4-1 and TRBJ2-7; D not certain. V shed 1 base and J shed 6 bases, with 10 bases lying between them. Germline V gene lookup returns CDR1 MGHRA and CDR2 YSYEKL. CDR3 length: 13 residues. Here the CDR3 DNA reads TGCGCCAGCAGCCAAGGAGTACAGTCCGAGCAGTACTTC. Its protein product is CASSQGVQSEQYF.

V and J are TRBV2 and TRBJ1-2; D might be TRBD1 (6 bases). CDR3 length: 16 residues. CDR1 is SNHLY, CDR2 FYNNEI, per germline. Trimming removed 6 bases at V and 2 bases at J, with 19 bases between. The CDR3 DNA reads TGTGCCAGCAGATTATTGGGGGGGGCAGTAAACTATGGCTACACCTTC. Translating gives CASRLLGGAVNYGYTF.

This chain joins TRBV5-1 and TRBJ2-1; a possible D gene is TRBD2 (6 bases). V gave up 4 bases and J gave up 3 bases, with 14 bases separating them. Germline V lookup: CDR1 SGHRS, CDR2 YFSETQ. The length of the CDR3 is 15 residues. This CDR3 reads CASSEAGSNYNEQFF. As DNA, the CDR3 is TGCGCCAGCAGCGAGGCGGGATCGAACTACAATGAGCAGTTCTTC.

V gene TRBV7-2 combines with J gene TRBJ1-5; 7 bases line up with TRBD1. In germline, CDR1 is SGHTA, CDR2 FQGNSA. CDR3 length: 15 residues. The junction had 6 bases not matched to a gene; V was cut back by 4 bases and J by 3 bases. For the CDR3, the DNA is TGTGCCAGCAGCTCTCCTGACAGGGCCAATCAGCCCCAGCATTTT. This encodes CASSSPDRANQPQHF.

DNA for the CDR3: TGCGCCAGCAGCCTGACGACAGTTTCCTACGAGCAGTACTTC. It is translated as CASSLTTVSYEQYF. The V call is TRBV5-1, the J call TRBJ2-7; possibly TRBD1 for D (5 bases). V dropped 4 bases and J dropped 1 base, with 12 bases sitting between them. CDR3 length: 14 amino acids. Germline V CDR1 and CDR2: SGHRS, YFSETQ.

CDR3 coding DNA: TGTGCCAGCAGCGGTACTAGCGGGGGGCCCCAAGAGACCCAGTACTTC. It codes for CASSGTSGGPQETQYF. The chain uses TRBV5-5 and TRBJ2-5, with TRBD2 identical over 12 bases. The V segment lost 4 bases and the J segment 1 base; nucleotides outside the gene matches: 5. The CDR3 loop spans 16 amino acids. CDR1 and CDR2 (germline): SGHKS, YYEKEE (reference sequence). Complete variable domain (other parts from reference TRBV5-5 and TRBJ2-5): DAGVTQSPTHLIKTRGQQVTLRCSPISGHKSVSWYQQVLGQGPQFIFQYYEKEERGRGNFPDRFSARQFPNYSSELNVNALLLGDSALYLCASSGTSGGPQETQYFGPGTRLLVL.

The V call is TRBV15, the J call TRBJ2-7, with D perhaps TRBD1 (5 bases). The CDR3 is made up of 14 amino acids. Deletions cut 3 bases from V and 7 bases from J, with 16 bases between. Germline values: CDR1 LNHNV, CDR2 YYDKDF (reference sequence). In DNA, the CDR3 is TGTGCCACCAGCAGCGCAGGGATACGACGGGAGCAGTACTTC. Its protein is CATSSAGIRREQYF.